This TCR beta chain is from a study of human T cells and chemical hapten exposure. Study-wide background: A mostly female patient group had alopecia areata, totalis or universalis. Regarding the study as a whole: Versus controls, expanded TCRs had significantly more large CDR3 similarity clusters.

Germline V lookup: CDR1 SQVTM, CDR2 ANQGSEA. V lost 4 bases and J 0 bases, leaving 7 bases between the germline ends. This CDR3 is built from 13 residues. As for this clonotype: No antigen is known for it.

Noted time point: patch test 3, about 24 weeks after DPC sensitization. Noted treatment: therapeutic diphenylcyclopropenone sensitization with weekly scalp DPC. One entry per CDR3 protein, called by TCRdb with MiXCR from the RACE reads. The data hold 85,000 to 100,000 distinct CDR3 sequences, with 25% to 30% observed a single time. The genes are TRBV29-1 and TRBJ1-3; D perhaps matches TRBD1 (5 bases). The TCR sequence derives from a man in his forties or fifties with alopecia areata. Some clones in this sample may be carry-over from other donors' samples. Sequencing was performed on whole blood, taken in connection with sensitization to the hapten diphenylcyclopropenone (DPC). CDR3 region: CSVVGGSGNTIYF. The CDR3 DNA reads TGCAGCGTTGTGGGGGGCTCTGGAAACACCATATATTTT. The full variable domain, with the rest looked up from reference TRBV29-1 and TRBJ1-3, is SAVISQKPSRDICQRGTSLTIQCQVDSQVTMMFWYRQQPGQSLTLIATANQGSEATYESGFVIDKFPISRPNLTFSTLTVSNMSPEDSSIYLCSVVGGSGNTIYFGEGSWLTVV.